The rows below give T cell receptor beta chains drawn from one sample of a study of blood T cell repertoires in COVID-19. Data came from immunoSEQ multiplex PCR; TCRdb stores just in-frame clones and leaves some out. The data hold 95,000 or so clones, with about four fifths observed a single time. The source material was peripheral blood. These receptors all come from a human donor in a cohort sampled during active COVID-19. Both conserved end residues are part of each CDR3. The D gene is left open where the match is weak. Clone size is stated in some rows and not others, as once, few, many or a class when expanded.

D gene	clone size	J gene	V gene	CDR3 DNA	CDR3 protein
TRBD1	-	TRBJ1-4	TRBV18	TGTGCCAGCCAAGGGACAGCTAATGAAAAACTGTTTTTT	CASQGTANEKLFF
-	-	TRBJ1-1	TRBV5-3	TGTGCCAGAAGCTTGAGTGTAAGGGCAGGGCGCGCGAAGGTGACTGAAGCTTTCTTT	CARSLSVRAGRAKVTEAFF
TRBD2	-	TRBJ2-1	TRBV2	TGTGCCAGCAGTGTCAGGACTAGCCTCGACAATGAGCAGTTCTTC	CASSVRTSLDNEQFF
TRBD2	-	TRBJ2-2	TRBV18	TGTGCCAGCTCACCCCCATCCAGCGGGGGCCTCACCGGGGAGCTGTTTTTT	CASSPPSSGGLTGELFF
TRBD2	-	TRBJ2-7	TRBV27	TGTGCCAGCACCCCTAGCGGGAGGCCCTCCTACGAGCAGTACTTC	CASTPSGRPSYEQYF
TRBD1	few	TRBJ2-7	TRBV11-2	TGTGCCAGCAGCTTAATCGGACAGGAGCAGTACGAGCAGTACTTC	CASSLIGQEQYEQYF
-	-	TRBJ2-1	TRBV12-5	TGTGCTAGTGGCCCTCTAGGGGGCGCGGGGAATGAGCAGTTCTTC	CASGPLGGAGNEQFF
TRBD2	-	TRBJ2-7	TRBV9	TGTGCCAGCAGCGTTCGAGCGGGAGGCCTTGACGAGCAGTACTTC	CASSVRAGGLDEQYF
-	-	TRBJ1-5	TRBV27	TGTGCCAGCAGGGAAGCGGGGAGCAATCAGCCCCAGCATTTT	CASREAGSNQPQHF
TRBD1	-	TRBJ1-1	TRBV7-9	TGTGCCAGCAGCTTGGACAGGACGAACACTGAAGCTTTCTTT	CASSLDRTNTEAFF
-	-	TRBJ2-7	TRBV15	TGTGCCACCAGCAGAGATTATTTGGGAGGGGGGTCGGAGCAGTACTTC	CATSRDYLGGGSEQYF
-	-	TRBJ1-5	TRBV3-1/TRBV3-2	TGTGCCAGCAGCCAAGCAGGCTGGGGGGGACAGCCCCAGCATTTT	CASSQAGWGGQPQHF
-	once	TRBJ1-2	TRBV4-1	TGCGCCAGCAGCCAATCCGATCCAGGGAACTATGGCTACACCTTC	CASSQSDPGNYGYTF
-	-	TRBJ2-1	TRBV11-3	TGTGCCAGCAGCTTAAGCGGGACAGGCTATTACAATGAGCAGTTCTTC	CASSLSGTGYYNEQFF
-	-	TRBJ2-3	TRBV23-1	TGCGCCAGCTTCTTTGTCCCGACTAGGACTAGCACAGATACGCAGTATTTT	CASFFVPTRTSTDTQYF
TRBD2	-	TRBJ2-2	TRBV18	TGTGCCAGCTCACGGACTAGCGGGGGGCCTTCGAACACCGGGGAGCTGTTTTTT	CASSRTSGGPSNTGELFF
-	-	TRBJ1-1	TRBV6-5	TGTGCCAGCAGAGGGGTCACTGAAGCTTTCTTT	CASRGVTEAFF
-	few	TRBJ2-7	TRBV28	TGTGCCACCAGGGGAGGTGGGGCCTACGAGCAGTACTTC	CATRGGGAYEQYF
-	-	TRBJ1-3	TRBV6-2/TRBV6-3	TGTGCCAGCAGTTTCGCGACAGGTTCTGGAAACACCATATATTTT	CASSFATGSGNTIYF
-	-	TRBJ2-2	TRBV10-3	TGTGCCATCAGTCTCGCGCCAATCAACACCGGGGAGCTGTTTTTT	CAISLAPINTGELFF
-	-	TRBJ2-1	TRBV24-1	TGTGCCACCAAAGGGGGTAGCTCCTACAATGAGCAGTTCTTC	CATKGGSSYNEQFF
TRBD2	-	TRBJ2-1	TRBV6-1	TGTGCCAGCAGTGAAAGAACGGGGGGGCCCCATGAGCAGTTCTTC	CASSERTGGPHEQFF
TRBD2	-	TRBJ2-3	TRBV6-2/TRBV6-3	TGTGCCAGCAGTTCCCTTAGCGGGGGGCCCCATACGCAGTATTTT	CASSSLSGGPHTQYF
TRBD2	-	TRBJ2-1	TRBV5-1	TGCGCCAGCAGCTTGGGGCTAGCGGGACTGGATGAGCAGTTCTTC	CASSLGLAGLDEQFF
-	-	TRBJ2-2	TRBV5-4	TGTGCCAGCAGCTTTCGGGTCGGGGAGCTGTTTTTT	CASSFRVGELFF
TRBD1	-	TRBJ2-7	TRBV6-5	TGTGCCAGCAGTTACTCGAGAAGGACAGGGGGCGAGCAGTACTTC	CASSYSRRTGGEQYF
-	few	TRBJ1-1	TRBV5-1	TGCGCCAGCAGCTTACAGGCGAACACTGAAGCTTTCTTT	CASSLQANTEAFF
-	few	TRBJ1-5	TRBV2	TGTGCCAGCAGTACAAACAGCTTCGGTCAGCCCCAGCATTTT	CASSTNSFGQPQHF
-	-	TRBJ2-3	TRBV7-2	TGTGCCAGCGGATACAGGGACCCCACAGATACGCAGTATTTT	CASGYRDPTDTQYF
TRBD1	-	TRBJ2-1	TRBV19	TGTGCCAGTAGTTTACCGACCCAGGGGGTTGAGCAGTTCTTC	CASSLPTQGVEQFF
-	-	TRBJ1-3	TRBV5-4	TGTGCCAGCAGCTTGGTAGAATCTGGAAACACCATATATTTT	CASSLVESGNTIYF
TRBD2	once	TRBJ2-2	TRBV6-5	TGTGCCAGCAGCTCAGCGGGAGGGTACACCGGGGAGCTGTTTTTT	CASSSAGGYTGELFF
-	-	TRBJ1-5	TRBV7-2	TGTGCCAGCAGCCCACGACGGGATCAGCCCCAGCATTTT	CASSPRRDQPQHF
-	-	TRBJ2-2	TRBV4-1	TGCGCCAGCAGCCAAGGGCCGGGGGCGAACACCGGGGAGCTGTTTTTT	CASSQGPGANTGELFF
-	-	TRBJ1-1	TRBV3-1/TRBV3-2	TGTGCCAGCAGCGAAAAGGGGGGGGTTTTCCTAGCTTTCTTT	CASSEKGGVFLAFF
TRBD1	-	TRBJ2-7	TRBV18	TGTGCCAGCTCACCTCAGGACAGGGGTGAGCAGTACTTC	CASSPQDRGEQYF
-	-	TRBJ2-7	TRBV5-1	TGCGCCAGCAGCTTGACAGGAAAATACGAGCAGTACTTC	CASSLTGKYEQYF
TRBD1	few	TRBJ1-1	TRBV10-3	TGTGCCATCACTGACCCGGGACAGAAAAACACTGAAGCTTTCTTT	CAITDPGQKNTEAFF
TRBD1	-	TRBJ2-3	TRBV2	TGTGCCAGCGAGGGACAGGGGGCAGATACGCAGTATTTT	CASEGQGADTQYF
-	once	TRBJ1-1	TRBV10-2	TGCGCCAGCAGTGGAGTGAACACTGAAGCTTTCTTT	CASSGVNTEAFF